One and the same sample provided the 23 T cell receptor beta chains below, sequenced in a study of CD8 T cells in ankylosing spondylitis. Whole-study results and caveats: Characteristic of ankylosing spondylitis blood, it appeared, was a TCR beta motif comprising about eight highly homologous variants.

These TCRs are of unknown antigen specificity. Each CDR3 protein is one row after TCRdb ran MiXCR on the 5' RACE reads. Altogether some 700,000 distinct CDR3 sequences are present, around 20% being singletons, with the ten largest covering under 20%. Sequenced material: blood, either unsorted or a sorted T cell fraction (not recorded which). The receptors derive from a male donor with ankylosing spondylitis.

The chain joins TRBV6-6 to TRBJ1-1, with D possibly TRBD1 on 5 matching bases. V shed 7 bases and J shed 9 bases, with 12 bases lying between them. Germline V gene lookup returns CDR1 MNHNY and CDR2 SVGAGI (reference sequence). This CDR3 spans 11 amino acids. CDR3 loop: CASKGASQAFF. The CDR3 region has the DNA TGTGCCAGCAAAGGGGCCAGCCAAGCTTTCTTT.

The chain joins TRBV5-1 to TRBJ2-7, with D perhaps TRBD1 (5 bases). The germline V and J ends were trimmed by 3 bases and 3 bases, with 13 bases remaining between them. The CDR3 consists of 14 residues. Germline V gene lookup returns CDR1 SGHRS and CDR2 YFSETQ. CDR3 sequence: CASSSTDMSYEQYF. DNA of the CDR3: TGCGCCAGCAGCTCGACAGACATGAGCTACGAGCAGTACTTC. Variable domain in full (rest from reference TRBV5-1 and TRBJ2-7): KAGVTQTPRYLIKTRGQQVTLSCSPISGHRSVSWYQQTPGQGLQFLFEYFSETQRNKGNFPGRFSGRQFSNSRSEMNVSTLELGDSALYLCASSSTDMSYEQYFGPGTRLTVT.

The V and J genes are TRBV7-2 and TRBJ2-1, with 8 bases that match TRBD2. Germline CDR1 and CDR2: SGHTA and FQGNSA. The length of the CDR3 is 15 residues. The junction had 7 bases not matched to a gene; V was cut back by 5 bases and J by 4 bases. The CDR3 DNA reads TGTGCCAGCAGCCAAGGGGTAGCGGGGTACAATGAGCAGTTCTTC. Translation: CASSQGVAGYNEQFF.

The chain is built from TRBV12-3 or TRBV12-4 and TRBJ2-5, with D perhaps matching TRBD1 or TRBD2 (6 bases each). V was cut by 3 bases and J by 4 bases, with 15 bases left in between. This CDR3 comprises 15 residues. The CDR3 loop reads CASSLVYGGRETQYF. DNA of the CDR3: TGTGCCAGCAGTTTGGTGTATGGGGGGCGAGAGACCCAGTACTTC.

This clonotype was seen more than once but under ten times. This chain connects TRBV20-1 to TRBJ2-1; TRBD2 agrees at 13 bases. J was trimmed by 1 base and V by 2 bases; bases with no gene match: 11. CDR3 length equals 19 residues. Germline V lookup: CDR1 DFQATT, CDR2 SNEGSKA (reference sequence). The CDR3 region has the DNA TGCAGTGCTAGATTCGGGACTAGCGGGATGGGAGGGTCCTACAATGAGCAGTTCTTC. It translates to CSARFGTSGMGGSYNEQFF.

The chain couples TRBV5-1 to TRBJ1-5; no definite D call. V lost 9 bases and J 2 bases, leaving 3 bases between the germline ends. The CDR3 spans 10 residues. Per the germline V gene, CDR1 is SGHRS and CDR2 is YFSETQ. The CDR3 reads CANCNQPQHF. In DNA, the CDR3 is TGCGCCAACTGCAATCAGCCCCAGCATTTT.

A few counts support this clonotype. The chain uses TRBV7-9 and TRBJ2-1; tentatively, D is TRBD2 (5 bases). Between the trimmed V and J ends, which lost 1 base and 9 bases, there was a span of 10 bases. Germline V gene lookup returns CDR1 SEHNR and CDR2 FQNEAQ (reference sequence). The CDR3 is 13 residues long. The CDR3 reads CASSLDSVGEQFF. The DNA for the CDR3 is TGTGCCAGCAGCTTAGATAGCGTTGGTGAGCAGTTCTTC.

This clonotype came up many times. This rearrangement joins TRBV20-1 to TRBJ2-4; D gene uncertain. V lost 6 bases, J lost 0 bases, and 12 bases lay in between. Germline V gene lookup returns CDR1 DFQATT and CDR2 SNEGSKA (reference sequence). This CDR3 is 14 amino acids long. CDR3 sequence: CSAEKNLAKNIQYF. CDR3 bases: TGCAGTGCCGAAAAGAATCTAGCCAAAAACATTCAGTACTTC.

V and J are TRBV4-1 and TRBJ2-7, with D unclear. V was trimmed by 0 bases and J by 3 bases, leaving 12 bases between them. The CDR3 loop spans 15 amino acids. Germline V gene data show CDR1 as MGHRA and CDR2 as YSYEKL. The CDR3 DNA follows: TGCGCCAGCAGCCAAGATGGGTCAACAGACTACGAGCAGTACTTC. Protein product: CASSQDGSTDYEQYF.

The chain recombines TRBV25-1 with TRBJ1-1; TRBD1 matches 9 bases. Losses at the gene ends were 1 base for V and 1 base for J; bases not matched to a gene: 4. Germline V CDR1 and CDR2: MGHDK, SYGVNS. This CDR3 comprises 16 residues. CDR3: CASSEFEGQGNTEAFF. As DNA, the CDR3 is TGTGCCAGCAGTGAATTTGAGGGACAGGGGAACACTGAAGCTTTCTTT.

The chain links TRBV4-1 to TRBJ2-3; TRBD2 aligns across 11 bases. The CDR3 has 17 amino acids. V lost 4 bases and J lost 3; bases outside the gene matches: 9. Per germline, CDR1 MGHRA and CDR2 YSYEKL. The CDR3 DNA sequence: TGCGCCAGCAGCCCCGGGAGTAGCGGGGGGGCAACAGATACGCAGTATTTT. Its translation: CASSPGSSGGATDTQYF.

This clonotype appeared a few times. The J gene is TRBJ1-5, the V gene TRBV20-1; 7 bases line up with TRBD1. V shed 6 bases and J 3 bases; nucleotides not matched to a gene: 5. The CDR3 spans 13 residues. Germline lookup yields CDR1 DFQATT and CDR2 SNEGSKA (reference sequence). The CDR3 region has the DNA TGCAGTGCAATAGACAGGGTCAATCAGCCCCAGCATTTT. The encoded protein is CSAIDRVNQPQHF.

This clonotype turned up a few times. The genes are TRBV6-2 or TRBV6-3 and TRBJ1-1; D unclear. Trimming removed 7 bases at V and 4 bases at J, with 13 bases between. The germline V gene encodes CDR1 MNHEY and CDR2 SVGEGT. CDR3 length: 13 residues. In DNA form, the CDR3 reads TGTGCCAGCACCACCAACCTAGGCACTGAAGCTTTCTTT. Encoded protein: CASTTNLGTEAFF.

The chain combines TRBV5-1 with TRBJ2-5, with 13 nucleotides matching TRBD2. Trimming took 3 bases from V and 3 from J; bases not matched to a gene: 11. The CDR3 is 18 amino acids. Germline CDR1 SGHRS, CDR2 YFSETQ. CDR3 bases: TGCGCCAGCAGCTCCGGACTAGCGGGGGCACCCGGGGAAGAGACCCAGTACTTC. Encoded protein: CASSSGLAGAPGEETQYF.

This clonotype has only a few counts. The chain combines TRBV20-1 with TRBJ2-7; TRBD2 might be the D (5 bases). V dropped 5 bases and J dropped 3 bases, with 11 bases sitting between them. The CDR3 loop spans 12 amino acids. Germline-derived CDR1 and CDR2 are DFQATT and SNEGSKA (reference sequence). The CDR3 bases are TGCAGTGCTTATGGGAGAGACTACGAGCAGTACTTC. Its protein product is CSAYGRDYEQYF.

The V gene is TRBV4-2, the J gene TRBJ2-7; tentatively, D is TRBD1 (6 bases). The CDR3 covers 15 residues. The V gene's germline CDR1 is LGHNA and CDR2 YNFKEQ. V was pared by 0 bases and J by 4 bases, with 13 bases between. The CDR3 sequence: CASSQERQGQYEQYF. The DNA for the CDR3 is TGTGCCAGCAGCCAAGAGAGGCAGGGGCAGTACGAGCAGTACTTC.

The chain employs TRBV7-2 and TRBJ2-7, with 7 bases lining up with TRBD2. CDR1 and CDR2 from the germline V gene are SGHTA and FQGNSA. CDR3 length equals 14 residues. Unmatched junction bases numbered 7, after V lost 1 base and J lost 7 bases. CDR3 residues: CASSLGVGGDEQYF. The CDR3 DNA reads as TGTGCCAGCAGCTTAGGTGTGGGAGGGGATGAGCAGTACTTC.

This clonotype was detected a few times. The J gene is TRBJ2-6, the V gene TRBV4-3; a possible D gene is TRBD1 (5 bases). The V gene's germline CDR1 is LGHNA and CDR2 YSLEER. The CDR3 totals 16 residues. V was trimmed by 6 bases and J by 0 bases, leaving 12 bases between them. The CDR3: CASRQHRSSGANVLTF. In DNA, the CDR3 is TGCGCCAGCAGACAACACAGGAGCTCTGGGGCCAACGTCCTGACTTTC.

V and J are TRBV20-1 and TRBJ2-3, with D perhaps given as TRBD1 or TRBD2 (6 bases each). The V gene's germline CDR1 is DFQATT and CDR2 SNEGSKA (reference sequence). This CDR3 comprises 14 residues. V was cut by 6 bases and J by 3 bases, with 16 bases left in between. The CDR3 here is CSAGSGAGTDTQYF. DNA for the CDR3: TGCAGTGCGGGATCAGGGGCGGGGACAGATACGCAGTATTTT.

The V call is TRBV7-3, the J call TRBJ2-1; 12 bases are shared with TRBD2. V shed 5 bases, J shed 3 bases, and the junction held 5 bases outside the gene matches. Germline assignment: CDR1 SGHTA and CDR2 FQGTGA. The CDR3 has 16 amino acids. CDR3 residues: CASSRTSGADYNEQFF. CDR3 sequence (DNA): TGTGCCAGCAGCAGGACTAGCGGGGCAGACTACAATGAGCAGTTCTTC. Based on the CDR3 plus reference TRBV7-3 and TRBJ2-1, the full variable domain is GAGVSQTPSNKVTEKGKYVELRCDPISGHTALYWYRQSLGQGPEFLIYFQGTGAADDSGLPNDRFFAVRPEGSVSTLKIQRTERGDSAVYLCASSRTSGADYNEQFFGPGTRLTVL.

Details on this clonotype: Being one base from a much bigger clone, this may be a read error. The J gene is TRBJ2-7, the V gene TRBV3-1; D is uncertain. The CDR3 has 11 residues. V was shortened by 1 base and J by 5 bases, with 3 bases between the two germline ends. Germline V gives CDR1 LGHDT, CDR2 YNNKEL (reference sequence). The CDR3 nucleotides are TGTGCCAGCAGCCAAGCCCACGAGCAGTACTTC. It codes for CASSQAHEQYF.

The CDR3 sequence: CSAGQPNYGYTF. The CDR3 nucleotides read TGCAGTGCTGGACAGCCTAACTATGGCTACACCTTC. The V call is TRBV20-1, the J call TRBJ1-2, with a weak D call TRBD1 (6 bases). Deletions cut 5 bases from V and 0 bases from J, with 7 bases between. Germline CDR1 DFQATT, CDR2 SNEGSKA (reference sequence). The CDR3 spans 12 residues.

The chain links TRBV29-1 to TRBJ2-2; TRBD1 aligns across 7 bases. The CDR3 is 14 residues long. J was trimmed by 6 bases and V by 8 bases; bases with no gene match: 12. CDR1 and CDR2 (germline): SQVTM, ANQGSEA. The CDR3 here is CSPFGQEWPGELFF. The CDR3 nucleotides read TGCAGCCCATTTGGACAGGAGTGGCCCGGGGAGCTGTTTTTT.